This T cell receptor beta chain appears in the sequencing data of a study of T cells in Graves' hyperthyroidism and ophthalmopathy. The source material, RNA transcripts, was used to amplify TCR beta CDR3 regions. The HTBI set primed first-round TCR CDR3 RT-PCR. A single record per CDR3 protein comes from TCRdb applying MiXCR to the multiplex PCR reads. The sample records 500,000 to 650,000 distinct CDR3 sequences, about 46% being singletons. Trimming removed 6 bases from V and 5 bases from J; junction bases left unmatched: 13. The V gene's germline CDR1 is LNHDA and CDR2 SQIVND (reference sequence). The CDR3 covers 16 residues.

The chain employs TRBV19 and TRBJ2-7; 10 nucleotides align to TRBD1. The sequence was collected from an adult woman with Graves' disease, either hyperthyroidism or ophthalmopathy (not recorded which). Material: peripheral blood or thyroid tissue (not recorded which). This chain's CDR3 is CASSVTGTGENHEQYF. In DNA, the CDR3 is TGTGCCAGTAGCGTGACAGGGACAGGGGAAAACCACGAGCAGTACTTC. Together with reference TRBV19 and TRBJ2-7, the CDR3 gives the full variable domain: DGGITQSPKYLFRKEGQNVTLSCEQNLNHDAMYWYRQDPGQGLRLIYYSQIVNDFQKGDIAEGYSVSREKKESFPLTVTSAQKNPTAFYLCASSVTGTGENHEQYFGPGTRLTVT.